The source of this TCR beta chain is a study of blood T cell repertoires in COVID-19. Study details: Sites across the United States, Italy and Spain contributed samples from acute and convalescent COVID-19. T cells, B-cell-depleted T cells, or PBMCs provided the cDNA or gDNA that served as material.

Using immunoSEQ multiplex PCR, the repertoire was profiled, and TCRdb retains in-frame clones only, with some absent. This sample yields 15,000 or so clones, of which 86% are seen a single time; about 18% belongs to the top ten. Between the trimmed V and J ends, which lost 0 bases and 3 bases, there was a span of 6 bases. This CDR3 region has 13 residues. The V gene's germline CDR1 is LNHNV and CDR2 YYDKDF (reference sequence). Sequencing input: peripheral blood. This TCR was sampled from a human donor in a cohort sampled during active COVID-19. The chain is built from TRBV15 and TRBJ2-7; D might be TRBD2 (5 bases). CDR3 protein: CATSRDEGYEQYF. CDR3 DNA: TGTGCCACCAGCAGAGACGAGGGCTACGAGCAGTACTTC.